Shown below are 26 T cell receptor beta chains from a single sample sequenced in a study of blood T cell repertoires in COVID-19. Assay used: immunoSEQ multiplex PCR; TCRdb lists only in-frame clones, some missing. The sample has roughly 230,000 clones; around 80% are singletons. The specimen sequenced was peripheral blood. Every receptor here comes from a man between 35 and 55 years old with active or convalescent COVID-19.

For this clone: This may be a read error, as it is one base from a much larger clone. The gene calls are TRBV7-9 and TRBJ2-7, with no clear D. V shed 5 bases and J shed 1 base, with 3 bases lying between them. CDR3 length: 11 residues. Germline V gene data show CDR1 as SEHNR and CDR2 as FQNEAQ (reference sequence). The CDR3 protein is CASSPSYEQYF. CDR3 in DNA: TGTGCCAGCAGCCCTTCCTACGAGCAGTACTTC.

The genes are TRBV7-3 and TRBJ2-1, with a possible D match to TRBD2 (6 bases). V was cut by 4 bases and J by 4 bases, with 11 bases left in between. The germline V gene encodes CDR1 SGHTA and CDR2 FQGTGA. This CDR3 spans 14 amino acids. The CDR3 sequence is CASSSPGVYNEQFF. Written as DNA, the CDR3 is TGTGCCAGCAGCTCCCCGGGAGTGTACAATGAGCAGTTCTTC.

V and J are TRBV6-5 and TRBJ2-3; 8 bases match TRBD2. The V and J ends lost 4 bases and 1 base, in that order; junction bases with no gene match: 4. Germline-derived CDR1 and CDR2 are MNHEY and SVGAGI. The CDR3 is 15 amino acids. The CDR3 sequence: CASSSRGGGTDTQYF. Here the CDR3 DNA reads TGTGCCAGCAGTTCCCGGGGGGGAGGCACAGATACGCAGTATTTT.

The chain is built from TRBV5-1 and TRBJ2-1, with 11 bases fitting TRBD2. This CDR3 is 13 amino acids long. J gave up 9 bases and V 4 bases, and 3 bases lay outside the gene matches. In germline, CDR1 is SGHRS, CDR2 YFSETQ. The CDR3 DNA reads as TGCGCCAGCAGCACAGGGACTAGCGGTGAGCAGTTCTTC. It yields the protein CASSTGTSGEQFF.

As DNA, the CDR3 is TGTGCCAGTAGTCCCCGGCTAGCGATAGGGGAGCAGTTCTTC. It translates to CASSPRLAIGEQFF. V gene TRBV19 combines with J gene TRBJ2-1; possibly TRBD2 for D (6 bases). The CDR3 runs 14 residues. V was pared by 5 bases and J by 10 bases, with 18 bases between. Per the germline V gene, CDR1 is LNHDA and CDR2 is SQIVND (reference sequence).

The gene calls are TRBV19 and TRBJ2-3, with a possible D match to TRBD2 (5 bases). Per germline, CDR1 LNHDA and CDR2 SQIVND (reference sequence). The CDR3 spans 16 residues. V dropped 1 base and J dropped 1 base, with 12 bases sitting between them. The CDR3 is CASSIGPGGGTDTQYF. Here the CDR3 DNA reads TGTGCCAGTAGTATAGGACCAGGAGGAGGCACAGATACGCAGTATTTT.

In DNA, the CDR3 is TGTGCCACCAGCCAATGGGGGGGCGCAAATCAGCCCCAGCATTTT. This sequence encodes CATSQWGGANQPQHF. The rearrangement links TRBV24-1 to TRBJ1-5; the D gene is possibly TRBD1 (6 bases). The CDR3 is 15 amino acids. The germline V and J ends were trimmed by 7 bases and 4 bases, with 16 bases remaining between them. The V gene's germline CDR1 is KGHDR and CDR2 SFDVKD.

The chain couples TRBV24-1 to TRBJ1-5, with D hard to call. Per germline, CDR1 KGHDR and CDR2 SFDVKD. The length of the CDR3 is 13 residues. Deletions cut 4 bases from V and 5 bases from J, with 8 bases between. The CDR3 sequence is CATSERKDQPQHF. For the CDR3, the DNA is TGTGCCACCAGTGAGCGTAAAGATCAGCCCCAGCATTTT.

This chain links TRBV9 with TRBJ1-3; D unresolved. The germline CDR1 and CDR2 sequences are SGDLS and YYNGEE. V was pared by 2 bases and J by 0 bases, with 9 bases between. This CDR3 has 15 amino acids. CDR3 bases: TGTGCCAGCAGCGTCGACGGGTTCTCTGGAAACACCATATATTTT. Amino acids: CASSVDGFSGNTIYF.

This chain links TRBV6-5 with TRBJ1-1; D remains unclear. The CDR3 loop spans 13 amino acids. The germline CDR1 and CDR2 sequences are MNHEY and SVGAGI. V was pared by 6 bases and J by 1 base, with 9 bases between. The CDR3, as DNA: TGTGCCAGCAGCTTCTCTCGGAACACTGAAGCTTTCTTT. Translation: CASSFSRNTEAFF.

In its sample, this clone was seen once. The genes are TRBV5-4 and TRBJ1-1; TRBD1 is a possible D gene (5 bases). The CDR3 sequence is 15 residues long. Between the trimmed V and J ends, which lost 3 bases and 5 bases, there was a span of 17 bases. Germline V lookup: CDR1 SGHNT, CDR2 YYREEE (reference sequence). DNA for the CDR3: TGTGCCAGCAGCTCCTCCGGGACTGGAGGTACTGAAGCTTTCTTT. Protein: CASSSSGTGGTEAFF.

The chain employs TRBV19 and TRBJ2-3; 9 bases fit TRBD2. The V and J ends lost 3 bases and 3 bases, in that order; junction bases with no gene match: 16. CDR3 length equals 19 residues. Germline CDR1 reads LNHDA; CDR2 reads SQIVND (reference sequence). CDR3 in DNA: TGTGCCAGTAGTATCTTATCCGGGTTGATAGCGGGGGTGACAGATACGCAGTATTTT. Translated, it gives CASSILSGLIAGVTDTQYF.

In its sample, this clone was seen once. This chain joins TRBV11-2 and TRBJ1-6, with 7 bases lining up with TRBD1. Germline V lookup: CDR1 SGHAT, CDR2 FQNNGV. This CDR3 is 17 amino acids long. The junction had 11 bases not matched to a gene; V was cut back by 4 bases and J by 5 bases. DNA of the CDR3: TGTGCCAGCAGCTCTCGACAGGGAACAGGTGATAATTCACCCCTCCACTTT. Its translation is CASSSRQGTGDNSPLHF.

The gene calls are TRBV7-9 and TRBJ1-5; D may be TRBD1 (6 bases). Per germline, CDR1 SEHNR and CDR2 FQNEAQ (reference sequence). V was clipped by 2 bases and J by 4 bases, with 15 bases between them. The CDR3 covers 16 residues. CDR3 loop: CASSLSLTGTNQPQHF. The CDR3 coding sequence is TGTGCCAGCAGCTTATCTTTAACAGGGACAAATCAGCCCCAGCATTTT.

About this clone itself: The junction shows a germline mismatch at one end, possibly a read error. The rearrangement joins TRBV7-7 to TRBJ2-5; D is possibly TRBD1 (5 bases). This CDR3 spans 13 amino acids. Germline loops: CDR1 SSHAT, CDR2 FNYEAQ (reference sequence). CDR3 in DNA: TGTGCTAGCAGCTTCGACAGCCTAGAGACCCAGTACTTC. The encoded protein is CASSFDSLETQYF.

This clone is a singleton in its sample. The chain uses TRBV6-2 or TRBV6-3 and TRBJ1-1; tentatively, D is TRBD1 (6 bases). This CDR3 is 15 amino acids long. Germline-derived CDR1 and CDR2 are MNHEY and SVGEGT. V dropped 2 bases and J dropped 3 bases, with 13 bases sitting between them. CDR3 in amino acids: CASSYGGARDTEAFF. CDR3 in DNA: TGTGCCAGCAGTTACGGGGGGGCGCGGGACACTGAAGCTTTCTTT.

The chain couples TRBV6-5 to TRBJ2-7; 10 nucleotides agree with TRBD1. The CDR3 is 15 amino acids. Germline values: CDR1 MNHEY, CDR2 SVGAGI. With V trimmed by 5 bases and J by 5 bases, 9 bases remained unmatched. CDR3 protein: CASSTTGQGIDEQYF. CDR3 bases: TGTGCCAGCAGTACAACGGGACAGGGGATAGACGAGCAGTACTTC.

This clone was seen a handful of times. The CDR3 DNA is TGCGCCAGCAGCTCCGAGGGGGCCCACACAGATACGCAGTATTTT. Protein sequence: CASSSEGAHTDTQYF. The chain combines TRBV5-1 with TRBJ2-3; 7 nucleotides agree with TRBD1. Germline CDR1 reads SGHRS; CDR2 reads YFSETQ. There are 15 residues in the CDR3. Trimming at V came to 3 bases and at J to 2 bases, leaving 6 bases not matched to a gene.

This chain joins TRBV7-9 and TRBJ1-2; unclear D gene. The CDR3 consists of 16 residues. V dropped 5 bases and J dropped 8 bases, with 24 bases sitting between them. Germline CDR1 SEHNR, CDR2 FQNEAQ (reference sequence). CDR3 sequence reads: CASSKWTGSPGEGYTF. CDR3 DNA sequence: TGTGCCAGCAGCAAATGGACGGGCTCACCTGGGGAGGGCTACACCTTC.

Ten or more counts support this clone. V usage is TRBV6-1 and J usage is TRBJ1-6, with D unresolved. CDR3 length equals 14 residues. Trimming pared 0 bases from V and 9 bases from J, leaving 9 bases between. Germline CDR1 MNHNS, CDR2 SASEGT. The CDR3 protein is CASSEAPGSSPLHF. As DNA, the CDR3 is TGTGCCAGCAGTGAAGCCCCGGGGAGTTCACCCCTCCACTTT.

The chain carries TRBV25-1 and TRBJ2-3; the D gene is possibly TRBD2 (6 bases). Trimming cost V 4 bases and J 1 base, with 18 bases left between them. CDR3 length: 17 amino acids. Per germline, CDR1 MGHDK and CDR2 SYGVNS. The CDR3 region is CASSGREQDLRTDTQYF. The DNA for the CDR3 is TGTGCCAGCAGTGGGAGGGAACAGGACTTGCGCACAGATACGCAGTATTTT.

The V and J genes are TRBV30 and TRBJ1-1, with 12 bases matching TRBD1. The CDR3 is 14 residues long. Trimming took 2 bases from V and 6 from J; bases not matched to a gene: 4. Germline CDR1 reads GTSNPN; CDR2 reads SVGIG (reference sequence). The chain's CDR3 is CAWSRGQGASEAFF. The CDR3 coding sequence is TGTGCCTGGAGTAGGGGACAGGGGGCTTCTGAAGCTTTCTTT.

This clone has a single count. The rearrangement joins TRBV10-3 to TRBJ2-7, with D perhaps TRBD2 (7 bases). The CDR3 runs to 16 residues. Trimming left V 7 bases short and J 5 bases short, with 24 bases between. Germline V CDR1 and CDR2: ENHRY, SYGVKD. CDR3 DNA sequence: TGTGCCATCAACCCTCTGGGGAAGGGGGGGGTCCACGAGCAGTACTTC. Its protein is CAINPLGKGGVHEQYF.

This chain connects TRBV12-2 to TRBJ2-7; the D call in the table, TRBD1, was not verified against the DNA. TRBV12-2 is a pseudogene segment. CDR3 length: 19 residues. CDR3 DNA: TGTGCAAGTCGCTTAGCAGCCAACCGGTGTCAGGGGAACCCCTACGAGCAGTACTTC. Amino acid sequence: CASRLAANRCQGNPYEQYF.

This chain joins TRBV3-1 (or the pseudogene TRBV3-2) and TRBJ1-6; D is undetermined. V shed 0 bases and J shed 7 bases, with 7 bases lying between them. Germline lookup yields CDR1 LGHDT and CDR2 YNNKEL (reference sequence). This CDR3 comprises 14 residues. The CDR3: CASSQDRENSPLHF. The CDR3 DNA reads as TGTGCCAGCAGCCAAGATAGAGAGAATTCACCCCTCCACTTT.

This clone was observed a few times. The chain is built from TRBV6-5 and TRBJ1-5; D ambiguous. Germline CDR1 reads MNHEY; CDR2 reads SVGAGI. The CDR3 has 13 amino acids. Between the trimmed V and J ends, which lost 4 bases and 5 bases, there was a span of 9 bases. The CDR3: CASSLVGDQPQHF. DNA for the CDR3: TGTGCCAGCAGTTTAGTTGGAGATCAGCCCCAGCATTTT.